The entry that follows covers one T cell receptor (beta chain) sequence. Germline V gives CDR1 SGHTA, CDR2 FQGTGA. V was trimmed by 1 base and J by 5 bases, leaving 8 bases between them. This CDR3 is built from 13 residues. TCRdb redid the calling of the 5' RACE reads with MiXCR, one entry per CDR3 protein. The sample holds approximately 330,000 distinct CDR3 sequences, 12% seen once. This sample was included in a study of T cells after yellow fever vaccination. Looking at the study overall: The fractions with low cell numbers were processed using SMART-Seq v4 Ultra Low Input.

This sequence originates from a man younger than 30 who received the YFV17D yellow fever vaccine. The specimen was CD4+ T cells sorted from PBMCs, collected 15 days after the yellow fever booster vaccination. This sequence joins TRBV7-3 and TRBJ2-5, with D possibly matching TRBD1 (6 bases). The CDR3 DNA reads TGTGCCAGCAGCTTAAAGGGGGACGAGACCCAGTACTTC. Translating gives CASSLKGDETQYF.